One sample yielded the 13 T cell receptor beta chains listed below, sequenced in a study of shared clonotypes between healthy human individuals (dated by TCRdb to 2020 to 2021). For the CD8 naive samples, CD45RO-negative cells were positively selected for CCR7, yielding a CD45RA+CCR7+ population from which TemRA cells were excluded. The method behind the library was the immunoSEQ multiplex PCR assay. What TCRdb holds here is the immuneACCESS table cut down to in-frame rearrangements. Part of the clones is not present; checked against another copy, under half of the missing clones reflect an unresolved V gene, and the others are unexplained. Counted in this sample were hundreds of thousands of clones; approximately 92% of them appeared once. The top ten clonotypes cover around 24% of the sample. Specimen: naive CD8+ T cells sorted from blood. This sample's cell subset or site label indicates: CD45RA+CCR7+. Receptor source: a man aged 30-40 years in good health.

On this clone itself: Other DNA sequences in this specimen translate into the identical CDR3. The chain joins TRBV7-9 to TRBJ2-7; 9 bases match TRBD1. This CDR3 region has 14 residues. The germline V gene encodes CDR1 SEHNR and CDR2 FQNEAQ (reference sequence). J gave up 2 bases and V 4 bases, and 3 bases lay outside the gene matches. CDR3 nucleotide sequence: TGTGCCAGCAGCTCCCGACAGGGGGCCTACGAGCAGTACTTC. Its translation is CASSSRQGAYEQYF.

The chain recombines TRBV18 with TRBJ1-1; 10 bases are shared with TRBD1. Germline assignment: CDR1 KGHSH and CDR2 LQKENI. This CDR3 has 19 residues. V trimming: 5 bases; J trimming: 0 bases; junction bases outside the gene matches: 15. The CDR3 reads CASSTTHLGQGIMNTEAFF. Here the CDR3 DNA reads TGTGCCAGCTCAACCACTCACCTGGGACAGGGGATCATGAACACTGAAGCTTTCTTT.

The chain combines TRBV5-4 with TRBJ2-7; 9 nucleotides agree with TRBD2. This CDR3 comprises 13 residues. Trimming removed 3 bases from V and 6 bases from J; junction bases left unmatched: 4. Germline values: CDR1 SGHNT, CDR2 YYREEE (reference sequence). CDR3 in DNA: TGTGCCAGCAGCTCTAGCGGGACGGGCGAGCAGTACTTC. Translated, it gives CASSSSGTGEQYF.

This sequence joins TRBV2 and TRBJ2-1; TRBD2 agrees at 13 bases. The J segment lost 5 bases and the V segment lost 5 bases, leaving 9 bases of the junction unmatched. Germline V lookup: CDR1 SNHLY, CDR2 FYNNEI. The CDR3 is 17 residues long. The DNA for the CDR3 is TGTGCCAGCAGTTCTAGTCGGACTAGCGGGGGCCACAATGAGCAGTTCTTC. Translated, it gives CASSSSRTSGGHNEQFF. Supplemented by reference TRBV2 and TRBJ2-1, the full variable domain reads EPEVTQTPSHQVTQMGQEVILRCVPISNHLYFYWYRQILGQKVEFLVSFYNNEISEKSEIFDDQFSVERPDGSNFTLKIRSTKLEDSAMYFCASSSSRTSGGHNEQFFGPGTRLTVL.

The rearrangement links TRBV29-1 to TRBJ1-2; D is possibly TRBD1 (5 bases). From germline, CDR1 is SQVTM and CDR2 ANQGSEA. Trimming pared 0 bases from V and 3 bases from J, leaving 14 bases between. CDR3 length: 15 residues. The CDR3 nucleotides read TGCAGCGTTGAAGATCAGGGAGCGAGGGACTATGGCTACACCTTC. This translates into CSVEDQGARDYGYTF.

This clone occurred once. The V and J genes are TRBV27 and TRBJ1-3, with 9 positions matching TRBD1. CDR3 size: 15 residues. Losses at the gene ends were 3 bases for V and 4 bases for J; bases not matched to a gene: 4. CDR1 and CDR2 from the germline V gene are MNHEY and SMNVEV (reference sequence). The CDR3 DNA follows: TGTGCCAGCAGTTTCGGGACAGGGCGAGGAAACACCATATATTTT. Encoded protein: CASSFGTGRGNTIYF.

V gene TRBV11-2 combines with J gene TRBJ2-7; 11 nucleotides agree with TRBD1. After removal of 4 bases from V and 1 base from J, the junction contained 3 bases not matched to a gene. CDR3 size: 15 residues. Germline V lookup: CDR1 SGHAT, CDR2 FQNNGV. The CDR3 nucleotides read TGTGCCAGCAGCTCGGGACAGGGGGTTTCCTACGAGCAGTACTTC. This codes for CASSSGQGVSYEQYF.

The rearrangement links TRBV14 to TRBJ2-1; tentative D call: TRBD1 (6 bases). CDR3 size: 14 residues. Germline values: CDR1 SGHDN, CDR2 FVKESK. V was shortened by 0 bases and J by 6 bases, with 9 bases between the two germline ends. Here the CDR3 reads CASSQEDSFNEQFF. CDR3 nucleotides: TGTGCCAGCAGCCAAGAGGACAGTTTCAATGAGCAGTTCTTC.

The rearrangement joins TRBV7-8 to TRBJ2-1; tentative D call: TRBD2 (6 bases). Germline-derived CDR1 and CDR2 are SGHVS and FQNEAQ. The CDR3 totals 16 residues. V was clipped by 2 bases and J by 4 bases, with 15 bases between them. The CDR3 sequence is CASSLSPQRVYNEQFF. CDR3 nucleotide sequence: TGTGCCAGCAGCTTATCGCCCCAGCGGGTTTACAATGAGCAGTTCTTC. Combining the CDR3 with reference TRBV7-8 and TRBJ2-1 gives the whole variable domain GAGVSQSPRYKVAKRGQDVALRCDPISGHVSLFWYQQALGQGPEFLTYFQNEAQLDKSGLPSDRFFAERPEGSVSTLKIQRTQQEDSAVYLCASSLSPQRVYNEQFFGPGTRLTVL.

The chain combines TRBV13 with TRBJ2-7; 9 positions agree with TRBD1. V lost 4 bases, J lost 4 bases, and 5 bases stayed unmatched. CDR1 is PRHDT, CDR2 FYEKMQ, per germline (reference sequence). This CDR3 comprises 14 residues. DNA of the CDR3: TGTGCCAGCAGCTCCCGGGACAGGGTGTACGAGCAGTACTTC. It is translated as CASSSRDRVYEQYF.

The chain employs TRBV13 and TRBJ1-1; D gene uncertain. The V and J ends lost 0 bases and 1 base respectively, with 6 bases between them. Germline-derived CDR1 and CDR2 are PRHDT and FYEKMQ (reference sequence). The CDR3 covers 14 residues. Here the CDR3 DNA reads TGTGCCAGCAGCTTAGGGTTCAGGAACACTGAAGCTTTCTTT. This sequence encodes CASSLGFRNTEAFF. Together with reference TRBV13 and TRBJ1-1, the CDR3 gives the full variable domain: AAGVIQSPRHLIKEKRETATLKCYPIPRHDTVYWYQQGPGQDPQFLISFYEKMQSDKGSIPDRFSAQQFSDYHSELNMSSLELGDSALYFCASSLGFRNTEAFFGQGTRLTVV.

The chain employs TRBV7-2 and TRBJ2-1; TRBD1 matches at 7 bases. The V segment lost 3 bases and the J segment 2 bases; nucleotides outside the gene matches: 4. The CDR3 loop spans 15 amino acids. CDR1 is SGHTA and CDR2 is FQGNSA in the germline V gene. The CDR3 DNA follows: TGTGCCAGCAGCTTCCACAGGGGTCCCTACAATGAGCAGTTCTTC. Its translation is CASSFHRGPYNEQFF.

This sequence joins TRBV29-1 and TRBJ2-1, with D possibly matching TRBD2 (6 bases). This CDR3 region has 10 residues. V lost 5 bases to trimming and J lost 10 bases, with 9 bases between them. Germline V gene sequence: CDR1 SQVTM, CDR2 ANQGSEA. DNA of the CDR3: TGCAGCGTTTCGGAGGGAGAGCAGTTCTTC. It is translated as CSVSEGEQFF.